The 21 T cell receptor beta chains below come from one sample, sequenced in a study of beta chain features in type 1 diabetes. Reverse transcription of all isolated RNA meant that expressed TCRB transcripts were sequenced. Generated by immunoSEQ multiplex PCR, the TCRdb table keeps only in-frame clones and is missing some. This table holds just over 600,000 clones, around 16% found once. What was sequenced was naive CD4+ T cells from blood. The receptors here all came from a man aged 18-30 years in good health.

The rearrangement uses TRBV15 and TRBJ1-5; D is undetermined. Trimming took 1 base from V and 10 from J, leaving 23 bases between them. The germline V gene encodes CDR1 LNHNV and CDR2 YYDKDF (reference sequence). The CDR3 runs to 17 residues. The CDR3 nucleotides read TGTGCCACCAGCAGAGGTACGGGTCGGAGGCCCCGTAGCCCCCAGCATTTT. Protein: CATSRGTGRRPRSPQHF.

The CDR3 reads CASSQVSGQGWAEAFF. DNA for the CDR3: TGTGCCAGCAGCCAAGTCTCCGGACAGGGATGGGCTGAAGCTTTCTTT. The gene calls are TRBV4-2 and TRBJ1-1, with 8 nucleotides matching TRBD1. The CDR3 spans 16 residues. The V gene end was trimmed by 1 base and the J gene end by 6 bases; junction bases not matched to a gene: 10. CDR1 and CDR2 (germline): LGHNA, YNFKEQ.

CDR3 in DNA: TGCAGCGCCGGGATCGAACTTCAAGAGACCCAGTACTTC. Translating it yields CSAGIELQETQYF. The genes are TRBV29-1 and TRBJ2-5; tentative D call: TRBD2 (5 bases). V lost 7 bases and J lost 2, with 14 bases in between. Germline CDR1 is SQVTM and CDR2 is ANQGSEA. The CDR3 extends over 13 amino acids.

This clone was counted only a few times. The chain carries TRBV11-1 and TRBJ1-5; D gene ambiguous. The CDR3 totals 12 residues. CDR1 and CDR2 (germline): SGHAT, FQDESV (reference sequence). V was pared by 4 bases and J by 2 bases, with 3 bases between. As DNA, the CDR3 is TGTGCCAGCAGCTCAGGCAATCAGCCCCAGCATTTT. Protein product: CASSSGNQPQHF.

The CDR3 nucleotides read TGTGCCAGCAGCCAAGATCATCCCGGAGGAATCCCCCTCCACTTT. Translation gives CASSQDHPGGIPLHF. The chain couples TRBV4-2 to TRBJ1-6; D is undetermined. Germline V gene sequence: CDR1 LGHNA, CDR2 YNFKEQ. The CDR3 extends over 15 amino acids. Deletions cut 0 bases from V and 13 bases from J, with 16 bases between.

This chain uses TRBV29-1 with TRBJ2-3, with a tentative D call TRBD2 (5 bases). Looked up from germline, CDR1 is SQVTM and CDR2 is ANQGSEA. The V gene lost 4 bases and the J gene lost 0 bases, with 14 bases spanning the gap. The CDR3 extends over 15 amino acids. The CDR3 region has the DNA TGCAGCGTTGGCTCCGGACTCCTTAGCACAGATACGCAGTATTTT. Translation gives CSVGSGLLSTDTQYF.

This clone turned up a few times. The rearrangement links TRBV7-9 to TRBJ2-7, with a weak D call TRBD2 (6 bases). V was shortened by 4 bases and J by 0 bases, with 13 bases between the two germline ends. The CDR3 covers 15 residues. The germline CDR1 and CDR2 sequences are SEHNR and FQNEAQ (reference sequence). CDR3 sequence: CASSWEIADSYEQYF. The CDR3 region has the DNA TGTGCCAGCAGCTGGGAAATAGCGGACTCCTACGAGCAGTACTTC. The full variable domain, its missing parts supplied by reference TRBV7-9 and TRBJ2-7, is DTGVSQNPRHKITKRGQNVTFRCDPISEHNRLYWYRQTLGQGPEFLTYFQNEAQLEKSRLLSDRFSAERPKGSFSTLEIQRTEQGDSAMYLCASSWEIADSYEQYFGPGTRLTVT.

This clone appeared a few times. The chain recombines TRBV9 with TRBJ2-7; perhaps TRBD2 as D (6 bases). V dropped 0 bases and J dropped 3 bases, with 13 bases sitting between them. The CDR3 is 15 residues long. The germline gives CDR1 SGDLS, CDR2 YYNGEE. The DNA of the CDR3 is TGTGCCAGCAGCGTAGGAGGGACCGGGGGCTACGAGCAGTACTTC. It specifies CASSVGGTGGYEQYF.

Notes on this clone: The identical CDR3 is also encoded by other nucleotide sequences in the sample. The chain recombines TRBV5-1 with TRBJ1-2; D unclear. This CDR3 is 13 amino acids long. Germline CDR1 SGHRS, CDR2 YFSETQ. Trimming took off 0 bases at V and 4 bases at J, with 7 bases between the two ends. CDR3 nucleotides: TGCGCCAGCAGCTTGGACGGATCCTATGGCTACACCTTC. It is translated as CASSLDGSYGYTF. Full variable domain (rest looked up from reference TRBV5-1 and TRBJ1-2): KAGVTQTPRYLIKTRGQQVTLSCSPISGHRSVSWYQQTPGQGLQFLFEYFSETQRNKGNFPGRFSGRQFSNSRSEMNVSTLELGDSALYLCASSLDGSYGYTFGSGTRLTVV.

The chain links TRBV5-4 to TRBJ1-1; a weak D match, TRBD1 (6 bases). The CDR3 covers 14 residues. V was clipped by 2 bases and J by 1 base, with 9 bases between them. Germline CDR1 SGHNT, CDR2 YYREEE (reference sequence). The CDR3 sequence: CASSFGGANTEAFF. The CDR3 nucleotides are TGTGCCAGCAGCTTTGGGGGGGCGAACACTGAAGCTTTCTTT.

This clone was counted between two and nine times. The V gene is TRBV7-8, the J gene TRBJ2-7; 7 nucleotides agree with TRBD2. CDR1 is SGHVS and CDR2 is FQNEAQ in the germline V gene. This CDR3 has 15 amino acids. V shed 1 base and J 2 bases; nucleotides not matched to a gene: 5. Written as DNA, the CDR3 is TGTGCCAGCAGCTTAGGGTGGGACTATACCTACGAGCAGTACTTC. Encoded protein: CASSLGWDYTYEQYF.

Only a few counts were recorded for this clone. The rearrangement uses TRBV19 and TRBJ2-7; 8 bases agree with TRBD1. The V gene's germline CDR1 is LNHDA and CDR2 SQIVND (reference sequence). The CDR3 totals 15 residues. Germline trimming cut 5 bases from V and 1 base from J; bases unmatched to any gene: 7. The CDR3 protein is CASSPGQGLSYEQYF. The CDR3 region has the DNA TGTGCCAGTAGTCCTGGACAGGGTTTGTCCTACGAGCAGTACTTC.

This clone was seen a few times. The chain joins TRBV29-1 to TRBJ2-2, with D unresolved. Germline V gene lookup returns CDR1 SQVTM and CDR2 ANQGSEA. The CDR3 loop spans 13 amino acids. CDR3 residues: CRLPDQDTGELFF. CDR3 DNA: TGCAGACTCCCGGATCAAGACACCGGGGAGCTGTTTTTT.

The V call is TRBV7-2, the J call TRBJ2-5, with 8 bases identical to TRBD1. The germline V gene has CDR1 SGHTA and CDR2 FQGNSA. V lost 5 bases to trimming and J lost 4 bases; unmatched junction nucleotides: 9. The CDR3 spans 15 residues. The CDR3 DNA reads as TGTGCCAGCAGCAGTGGACAGGGCCTGTCAGAGACCCAGTACTTC. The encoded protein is CASSSGQGLSETQYF.

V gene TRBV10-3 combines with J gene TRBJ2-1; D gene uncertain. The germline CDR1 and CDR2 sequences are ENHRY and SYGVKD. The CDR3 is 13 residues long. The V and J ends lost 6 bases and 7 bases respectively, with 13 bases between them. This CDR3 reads CAISSAAMNEQFF. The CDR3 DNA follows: TGTGCCATCAGCTCAGCCGCTATGAATGAGCAGTTCTTC.

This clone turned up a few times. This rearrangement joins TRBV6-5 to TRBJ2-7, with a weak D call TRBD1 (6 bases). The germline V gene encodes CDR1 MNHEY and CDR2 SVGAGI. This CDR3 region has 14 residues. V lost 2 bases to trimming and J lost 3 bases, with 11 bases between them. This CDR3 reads CASSYQTGNYEQYF. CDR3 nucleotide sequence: TGTGCCAGCAGTTACCAGACAGGAAACTACGAGCAGTACTTC.

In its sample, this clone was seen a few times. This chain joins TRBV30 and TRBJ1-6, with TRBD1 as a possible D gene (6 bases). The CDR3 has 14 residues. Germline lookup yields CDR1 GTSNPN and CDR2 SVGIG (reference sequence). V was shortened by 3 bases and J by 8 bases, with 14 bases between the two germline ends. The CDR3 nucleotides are TGTGCCTGGAGCAGGGGCAAGGGGGATTCACCCCTCCACTTT. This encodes CAWSRGKGDSPLHF.

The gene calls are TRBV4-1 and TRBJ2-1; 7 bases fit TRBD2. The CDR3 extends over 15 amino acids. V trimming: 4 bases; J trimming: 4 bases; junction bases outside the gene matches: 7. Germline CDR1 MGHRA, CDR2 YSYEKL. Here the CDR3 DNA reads TGCGCCAGCAGCCGGGAGGGGTCGTCGTACAATGAGCAGTTCTTC. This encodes CASSREGSSYNEQFF.

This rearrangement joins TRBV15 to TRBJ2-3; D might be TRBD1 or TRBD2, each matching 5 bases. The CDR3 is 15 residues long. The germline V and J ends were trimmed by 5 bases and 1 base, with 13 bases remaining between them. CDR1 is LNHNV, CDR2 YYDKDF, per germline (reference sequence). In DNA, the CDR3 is TGTGCCACCAGCCCGAGAGGGGCTCGCACAGATACGCAGTATTTT. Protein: CATSPRGARTDTQYF.

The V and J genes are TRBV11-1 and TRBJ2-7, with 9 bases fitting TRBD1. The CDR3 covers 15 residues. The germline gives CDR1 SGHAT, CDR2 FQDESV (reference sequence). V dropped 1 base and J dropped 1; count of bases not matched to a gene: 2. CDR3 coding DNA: TGTGCCAGCAGCTTAGTGGACAGGGGATCCTACGAGCAGTACTTC. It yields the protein CASSLVDRGSYEQYF.

This chain's CDR3 is CASRPLGNYGYTF. As DNA, the CDR3 is TGTGCCAGCAGACCGCTGGGGAACTATGGCTACACCTTC. The J gene is TRBJ1-2, the V gene TRBV11-2; no definite D call. Trimming took off 6 bases at V and 2 bases at J, with 10 bases between the two ends. Germline V gene data show CDR1 as SGHAT and CDR2 as FQNNGV. CDR3 length: 13 residues.